These T cell receptor beta chains were read from a single sample in a study of graft-versus-host responses after intestinal transplantation. No antigen has been identified for these receptors. Produced via immunoSEQ multiplex PCR; TCRdb's table is partial and in-frame only. Here the sample spans about 96,000 clones, about 90% being singletons. This specimen was unstimulated CD4+ T cells sorted from spleen or lymph node cells, taken before intestinal transplant. The receptors derive from a human donor who received an intestinal transplant. Both conserved end residues are part of each CDR3. Each record gives: clone size, J gene, V gene, CDR3 protein. Clone size is stated in some rows and not others, as once, few, many or a class when expanded.

clone size: -; J gene: TRBJ1-2; V gene: TRBV5-8; CDR3 protein: CASSVDRAVANYGYTF
clone size: -; J gene: TRBJ1-2; V gene: TRBV13; CDR3 protein: CASSTGQGRGYTF
clone size: -; J gene: TRBJ2-3; V gene: TRBV4-2; CDR3 protein: CASKTSGRADTQYF
clone size: -; J gene: TRBJ1-6; V gene: TRBV21-1; CDR3 protein: CASSTRQSNNSPLHF
clone size: -; J gene: TRBJ2-1; V gene: TRBV11-2; CDR3 protein: CASSFDRVLSSYNEQFF
clone size: once; J gene: TRBJ2-2; V gene: TRBV5-1; CDR3 protein: CASSLGGPTGELFF
clone size: -; J gene: TRBJ1-3; V gene: TRBV10-3; CDR3 protein: CAITGTGDINTIYF
clone size: -; J gene: TRBJ2-3; V gene: TRBV6-1; CDR3 protein: CASRETTGGRTQYF
clone size: -; J gene: TRBJ2-4; V gene: TRBV29-1; CDR3 protein: CSVGREKNIQYF
clone size: -; J gene: TRBJ2-2; V gene: TRBV6-6; CDR3 protein: CASSYAGQPVPGELFF
clone size: few; J gene: TRBJ2-1; V gene: TRBV5-1; CDR3 protein: CASSLFPASGGAYEQFF
clone size: -; J gene: TRBJ1-4; V gene: TRBV28; CDR3 protein: CASTLHGTGGGKLFF
clone size: -; J gene: TRBJ1-2; V gene: TRBV6-5; CDR3 protein: CASSTYRRGGYGYTF
clone size: -; J gene: TRBJ2-2; V gene: TRBV5-5; CDR3 protein: CASSLVLQTGELFF
clone size: -; J gene: TRBJ2-3; V gene: TRBV6-5; CDR3 protein: CASSYLSTDTQYF
clone size: -; J gene: TRBJ2-5; V gene: TRBV5-1; CDR3 protein: CASSRGNLGGLEETQYF
clone size: -; J gene: TRBJ1-4; V gene: TRBV5-5; CDR3 protein: CASSLVVGAREKLFF
clone size: -; J gene: TRBJ1-2; V gene: TRBV7-9; CDR3 protein: CASSLDRETSGYTF
clone size: -; J gene: TRBJ1-5; V gene: TRBV6-5; CDR3 protein: CASSYSGGPQHF
clone size: -; J gene: TRBJ1-2; V gene: TRBV5-1; CDR3 protein: CASSLSPSGGQGYTF
clone size: -; J gene: TRBJ2-3; V gene: TRBV30; CDR3 protein: CAWSVRSTDTQYF
clone size: -; J gene: TRBJ1-5; V gene: TRBV25-1; CDR3 protein: CASQGANNQPQHF